This T cell receptor (beta chain) was captured by sequencing in a study of T cell responses to AZD1222 COVID-19 vaccine. Findings of the study overall: Spike-specific TCR breadth and depth rose after two AZD1222 doses.

Data came from immunoSEQ multiplex PCR; TCRdb stores just in-frame clones and leaves some out. The data hold over 100,000 clones, with 86% observed a single time. Trimming pared 4 bases from V and 6 bases from J, leaving 15 bases between. The CDR3 runs 15 residues. Germline V gene lookup returns CDR1 KGHDR and CDR2 SFDVKD. Remarks on this clone: The antigen is not known.

The rearrangement joins TRBV24-1 to TRBJ1-5; maybe TRBD1 (6 bases). This sequence originates from an adult in good health. The sample in question was peripheral blood, obtained on day 0 of AZD1222 vaccination. CDR3 coding DNA: TGTGCCACCAGTGAACCGGGCAGGGGCACTCAGCCCCAGCATTTT. As protein: CATSEPGRGTQPQHF.